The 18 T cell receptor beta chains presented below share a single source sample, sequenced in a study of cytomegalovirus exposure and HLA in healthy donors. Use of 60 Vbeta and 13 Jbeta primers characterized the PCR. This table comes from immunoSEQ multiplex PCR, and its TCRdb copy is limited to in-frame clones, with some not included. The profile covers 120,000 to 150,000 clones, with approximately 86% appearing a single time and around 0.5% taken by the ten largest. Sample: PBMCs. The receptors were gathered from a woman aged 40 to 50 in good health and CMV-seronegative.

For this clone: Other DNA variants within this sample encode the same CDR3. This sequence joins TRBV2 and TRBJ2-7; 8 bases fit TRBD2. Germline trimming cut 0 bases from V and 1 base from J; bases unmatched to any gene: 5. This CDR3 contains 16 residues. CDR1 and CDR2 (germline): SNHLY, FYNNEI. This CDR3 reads CASSEASGTRSYEQYF. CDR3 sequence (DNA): TGTGCCAGCAGTGAAGCAAGCGGGACTAGGTCCTACGAGCAGTACTTC.

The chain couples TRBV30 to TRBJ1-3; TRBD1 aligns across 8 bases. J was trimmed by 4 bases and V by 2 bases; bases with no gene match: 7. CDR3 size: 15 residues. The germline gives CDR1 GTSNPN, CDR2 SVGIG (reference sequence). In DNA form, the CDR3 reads TGTGCCTGGAGTTTAGGACAGGGCCGAGGAAACACCATATATTTT. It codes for CAWSLGQGRGNTIYF.

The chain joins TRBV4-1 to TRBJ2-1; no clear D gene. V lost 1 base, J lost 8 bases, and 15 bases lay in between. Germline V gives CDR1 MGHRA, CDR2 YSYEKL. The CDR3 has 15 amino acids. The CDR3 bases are TGCGCCAGCAGCCAAGGAGGATCTAGTTATCATGAGCAGTTCTTC. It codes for CASSQGGSSYHEQFF.

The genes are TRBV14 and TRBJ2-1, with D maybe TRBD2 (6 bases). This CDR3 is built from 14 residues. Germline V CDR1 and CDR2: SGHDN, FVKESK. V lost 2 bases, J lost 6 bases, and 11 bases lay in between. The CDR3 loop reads CASSQRGVSNEQFF. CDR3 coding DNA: TGTGCCAGCAGCCAACGCGGGGTCAGCAATGAGCAGTTCTTC.

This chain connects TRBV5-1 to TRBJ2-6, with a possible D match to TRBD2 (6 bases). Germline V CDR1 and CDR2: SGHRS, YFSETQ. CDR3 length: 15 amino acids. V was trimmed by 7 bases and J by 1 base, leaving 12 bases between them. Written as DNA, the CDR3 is TGCGCCAGCGCGGAGGGAAGTTCTGGGGCCAACGTCCTGACTTTC. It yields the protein CASAEGSSGANVLTF.

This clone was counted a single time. In nucleotides, the CDR3 is TGTGCCAGCAGCTCCCCCAAAGAGAGCCCCTACGAGCAGTACTTC. This encodes CASSSPKESPYEQYF. The V and J genes are TRBV5-4 and TRBJ2-7; D not certain. Trimming stripped 3 bases from V and 2 bases from J, with 15 bases between. Germline V lookup: CDR1 SGHNT, CDR2 YYREEE (reference sequence). The CDR3 is 15 amino acids.

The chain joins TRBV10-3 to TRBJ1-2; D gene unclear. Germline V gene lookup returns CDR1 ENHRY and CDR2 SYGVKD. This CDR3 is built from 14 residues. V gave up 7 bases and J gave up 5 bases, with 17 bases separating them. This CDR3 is CAINDILPKYGYTF. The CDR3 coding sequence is TGTGCCATCAACGATATACTTCCAAAGTATGGCTACACCTTC.

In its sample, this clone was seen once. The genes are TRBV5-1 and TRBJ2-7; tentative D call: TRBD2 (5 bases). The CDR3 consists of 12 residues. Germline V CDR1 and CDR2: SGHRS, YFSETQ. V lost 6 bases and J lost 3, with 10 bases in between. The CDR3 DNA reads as TGCGCCAGCACACTAGACCACTACGAGCAGTACTTC. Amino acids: CASTLDHYEQYF.

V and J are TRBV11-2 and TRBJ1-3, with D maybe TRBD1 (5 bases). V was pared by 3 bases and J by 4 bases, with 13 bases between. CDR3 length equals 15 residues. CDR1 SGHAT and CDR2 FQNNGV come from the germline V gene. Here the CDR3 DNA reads TGTGCCAGCAGCTTGGGCAGGGTATCAGGAAACACCATATATTTT. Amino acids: CASSLGRVSGNTIYF.

CDR3 in DNA: TGTGCCAGCAGCTGGGGGACTAGAGCTAACACAGATACGCAGTATTTT. This gives the protein CASSWGTRANTDTQYF. V usage is TRBV13 and J usage is TRBJ2-3; 8 positions agree with TRBD2. The CDR3 totals 16 residues. J lost 2 bases, V lost 4 bases, and 8 bases had no gene match. CDR1 and CDR2 (germline): PRHDT, FYEKMQ (reference sequence).

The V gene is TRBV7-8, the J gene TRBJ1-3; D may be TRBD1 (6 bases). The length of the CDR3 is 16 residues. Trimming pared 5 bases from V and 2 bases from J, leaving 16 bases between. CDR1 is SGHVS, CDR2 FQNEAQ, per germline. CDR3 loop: CASSRREGGPGNTIYF. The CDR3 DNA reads TGTGCCAGCAGCAGAAGGGAGGGGGGCCCTGGAAACACCATATATTTT.

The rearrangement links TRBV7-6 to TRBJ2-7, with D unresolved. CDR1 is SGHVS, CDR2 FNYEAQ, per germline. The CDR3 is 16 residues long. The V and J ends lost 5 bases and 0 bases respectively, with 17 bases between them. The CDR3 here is CASSPPLTRSSYEQYF. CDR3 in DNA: TGTGCCAGCAGCCCCCCGTTGACGAGGAGCTCCTACGAGCAGTACTTC.

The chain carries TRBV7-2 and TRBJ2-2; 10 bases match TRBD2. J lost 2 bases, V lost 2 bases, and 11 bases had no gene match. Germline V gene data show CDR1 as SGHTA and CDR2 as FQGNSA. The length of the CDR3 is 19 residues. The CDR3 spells CASSLTGPRTSGNTGELFF. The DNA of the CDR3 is TGTGCCAGCAGCTTAACCGGGCCGAGGACTAGCGGCAACACCGGGGAGCTGTTTTTT.

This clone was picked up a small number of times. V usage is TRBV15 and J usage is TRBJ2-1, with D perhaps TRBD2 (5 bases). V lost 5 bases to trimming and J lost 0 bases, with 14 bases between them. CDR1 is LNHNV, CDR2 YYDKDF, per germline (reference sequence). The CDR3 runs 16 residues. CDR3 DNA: TGTGCCACCAGCCCCCGGACTCCTAGCTCCTACAATGAGCAGTTCTTC. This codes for CATSPRTPSSYNEQFF.

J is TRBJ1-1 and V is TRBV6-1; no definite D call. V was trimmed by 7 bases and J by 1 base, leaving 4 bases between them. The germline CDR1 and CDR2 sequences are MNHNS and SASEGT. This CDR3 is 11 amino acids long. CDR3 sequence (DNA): TGTGCCAGCAAACAGAACACTGAAGCTTTCTTT. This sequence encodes CASKQNTEAFF.

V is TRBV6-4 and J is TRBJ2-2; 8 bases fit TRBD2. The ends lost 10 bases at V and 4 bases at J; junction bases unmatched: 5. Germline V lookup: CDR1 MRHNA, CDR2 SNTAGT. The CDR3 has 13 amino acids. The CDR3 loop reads CATKTSGTGELFF. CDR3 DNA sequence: TGTGCCACCAAAACTAGCGGCACCGGGGAGCTGTTTTTT.

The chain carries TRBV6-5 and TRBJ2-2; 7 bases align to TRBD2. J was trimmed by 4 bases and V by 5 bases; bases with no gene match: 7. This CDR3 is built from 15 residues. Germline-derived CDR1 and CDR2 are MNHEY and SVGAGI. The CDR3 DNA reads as TGTGCCAGCAGTCAAAGGACTAGTTCCACCGGGGAGCTGTTTTTT. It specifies CASSQRTSSTGELFF.

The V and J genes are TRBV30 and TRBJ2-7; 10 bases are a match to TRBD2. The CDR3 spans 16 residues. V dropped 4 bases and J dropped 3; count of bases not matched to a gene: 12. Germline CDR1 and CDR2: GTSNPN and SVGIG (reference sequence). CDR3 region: CAWIKSAGGPFYEQYF. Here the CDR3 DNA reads TGTGCCTGGATCAAGTCAGCGGGAGGGCCTTTCTACGAGCAGTACTTC.